A single sample gave rise to the 12 T cell receptor beta chains below, sequenced in a study of shared clonotypes between healthy human individuals. Assay: immunoSEQ multiplex PCR; the TCRdb copy retains only in-frame clones and omits some. The table lists approximately 1,000,000 clones, approximately 77% of them singletons. What was sequenced was memory CD4+ T cells from PBMCs. Specified subset: CD45RA-negative fraction. Receptor source: a man aged 18-30 years in good health. Some clones in this sample may be carry-over from other donors' samples.

The J gene is TRBJ2-2, the V gene TRBV18; 13 bases agree with TRBD2. Germline loops: CDR1 KGHSH, CDR2 LQKENI. The CDR3 extends over 19 amino acids. The trim removed 1 base at V and 4 bases at J, leaving 9 bases unmatched. This CDR3 is CASSPLLAGGPTSTGELFF. The CDR3, as DNA: TGTGCCAGCTCACCACTACTAGCGGGAGGGCCGACGAGCACCGGGGAGCTGTTTTTT.

This rearrangement joins TRBV29-1 to TRBJ1-2, with a possible D match to TRBD1 (6 bases). Germline V CDR1 and CDR2: SQVTM, ANQGSEA. The CDR3 has 14 amino acids. V gave up 2 bases and J gave up 5 bases, with 15 bases separating them. DNA for the CDR3: TGCAGCGTTGAATCAGCAGGGGTACGGTATGGCTACACCTTC. Its translation is CSVESAGVRYGYTF.

The chain combines TRBV5-1 with TRBJ2-3; 7 bases line up with TRBD1. V lost 1 base to trimming and J lost 1 base; unmatched junction nucleotides: 3. CDR3 size: 15 residues. Germline lookup yields CDR1 SGHRS and CDR2 YFSETQ. This CDR3 reads CASSLTGVGTDTQYF. The DNA of the CDR3 is TGCGCCAGCAGCTTGACAGGGGTCGGCACAGATACGCAGTATTTT.

The rearrangement joins TRBV4-2 to TRBJ2-3, with D perhaps matching TRBD1 (6 bases). Germline lookup yields CDR1 LGHNA and CDR2 YNFKEQ. The CDR3 runs 16 residues. Trimming took off 0 bases at V and 2 bases at J, with 12 bases between the two ends. The DNA for the CDR3 is TGTGCCAGCAGCCAAGAACCAAGGGGGACCACAGATACGCAGTATTTT. Translation gives CASSQEPRGTTDTQYF.

Concerning this clone itself: The sample carries other DNA sequences with the same CDR3. V and J are TRBV5-1 and TRBJ2-3, with TRBD2 identical over 8 bases. Germline V gene data show CDR1 as SGHRS and CDR2 as YFSETQ. CDR3 length equals 15 residues. V shed 5 bases and J 0 bases; nucleotides not matched to a gene: 5. This CDR3 is CASSFSGASTDTQYF. The CDR3 nucleotides read TGCGCCAGCAGTTTTAGCGGGGCAAGCACAGATACGCAGTATTTT.

The chain combines TRBV7-3 with TRBJ2-3; the D gene could be TRBD1 or TRBD2 (5 bases each). V was cut by 2 bases and J by 1 base, with 13 bases left in between. Germline loops: CDR1 SGHTA, CDR2 FQGTGA. The CDR3 has 16 amino acids. CDR3 nucleotides: TGTGCCAGCAGCTTACTTGGGGGATTGGGCACAGATACGCAGTATTTT. This codes for CASSLLGGLGTDTQYF.

There are a few counts of this clone. Different DNA sequences within this sample yield the same CDR3. V and J are TRBV7-9 and TRBJ2-7; D ambiguous. The CDR3 covers 11 residues. V gave up 5 bases and J gave up 2 bases, with 4 bases separating them. CDR1 is SEHNR and CDR2 is FQNEAQ in the germline V gene (reference sequence). CDR3 sequence reads: CASSGAYEQYF. For the CDR3, the DNA is TGTGCCAGCAGCGGGGCCTACGAGCAGTACTTC.

This sequence joins TRBV7-9 and TRBJ1-1, with TRBD1 as a possible D gene (6 bases). The ends were cut back, 3 bases at V and 1 base at J, with 12 bases in the middle. Germline lookup yields CDR1 SEHNR and CDR2 FQNEAQ (reference sequence). The length of the CDR3 is 15 residues. The DNA of the CDR3 is TGTGCCAGCAGCTTTACGGGGGCAGGGAACACTGAAGCTTTCTTT. It codes for CASSFTGAGNTEAFF.

The rearrangement joins TRBV18 to TRBJ2-3; TRBD2 aligns across 14 bases. V was clipped by 5 bases and J by 4 bases; unmatched bases: 5. The germline gives CDR1 KGHSH, CDR2 LQKENI. The CDR3 is 16 residues long. DNA for the CDR3: TGTGCCAGCTCAACCGGGACTAGCGGGAGCGCAGATACGCAGTATTTT. Its translation is CASSTGTSGSADTQYF.

The J gene is TRBJ2-7, the V gene TRBV7-9; D may be TRBD1 or TRBD2 (5 bases each). The germline V and J ends were trimmed by 1 base and 2 bases, with 12 bases remaining between them. From germline, CDR1 is SEHNR and CDR2 FQNEAQ (reference sequence). The CDR3 sequence is 15 residues long. The CDR3, as DNA: TGTGCCAGCAGCTTAGGGGGGTACGGGACCTACGAGCAGTACTTC. Protein product: CASSLGGYGTYEQYF.

The chain uses TRBV28 and TRBJ2-1, with 10 bases matching TRBD2. The CDR3 contains 15 residues. Trimming at V came to 2 bases and at J to 4 bases, leaving 2 bases not matched to a gene. Germline V gene lookup returns CDR1 MDHEN and CDR2 SYDVKM. CDR3 residues: CASSLEGLAYNEQFF. The CDR3 DNA reads TGTGCCAGCAGTTTAGAGGGACTAGCGTACAATGAGCAGTTCTTC.

This rearrangement joins TRBV18 to TRBJ1-1; perhaps TRBD1 as D (6 bases). Germline V gene sequence: CDR1 KGHSH, CDR2 LQKENI. The CDR3 runs 16 residues. V dropped 1 base and J dropped 6 bases, with 18 bases sitting between them. CDR3 nucleotide sequence: TGTGCCAGCTCACCACAAGGGTTGGGGGGGCGCGCTGAAGCTTTCTTT. Translated, it gives CASSPQGLGGRAEAFF.